Included here is one T cell receptor (beta chain) sequence, with context. There is no known antigen for this receptor. Within one base of it there is no much larger clone, and no base qualities were kept. The trial excluded patients who had a history of autoimmune disease or were on systemic immunosuppression. Peripheral blood for TCR sequencing was drawn from every dose cohort at baseline, at cycle 4 day 1 and at cycle 7 day 1. Samples were obtained from an open-label, multicenter, first-in-human phase I dose-escalation trial of ivuxolimab. Adults with locally advanced or metastatic head and neck squamous cell, hepatocellular, melanoma or renal cell carcinoma were enrolled in the trial. Before TCR sequencing, CD4+ T cells and CD8+ T cells from peripheral blood were sorted into separate populations. These data originate in a study of OX40 agonist ivuxolimab in advanced cancers. The study in broad terms: Ivuxolimab, which targeted the costimulatory receptor OX40 (CD134), was an agonistic, fully human IgG2 monoclonal antibody. Intravenous ivuxolimab was administered to patients every 2 weeks at six dose levels: 0.01, 0.1, 0.3, 1.5, 3 and 10 mg/kg. Among the approximately 54 dose-escalation patients, around 20 had hepatocellular carcinoma, roughly 15 melanoma, 9 renal cell carcinoma and 9 head and neck cancer. The dose-escalation cohort was 80% to 90% male with a mean age of about 60 years, ranging from roughly 20 to 85. Patients were allowed to have had prior anti-PD-1, anti-PD-L1 or anti-CTLA-4 therapy, and around 37% of the dose-escalation patients had previously received checkpoint inhibitors. Partial responses occurred in three dose-escalation patients: two with cutaneous melanoma and one with hepatocellular carcinoma. Peripheral TCRbeta sequencing was intended to test whether TCR sequence diversity was altered and clonal T-cell expansion was caused by ivuxolimab. The monotherapy dose-escalation portion (N of about 49 patients) of the phase I ivuxolimab trial is reported in the paper.

Overall study outcomes, separate from this receptor: Clonal expansion of both CD4+ and CD8+ blood T cells was observed from baseline to week 6 at doses 0.1 to 3.0 mg/kg. Antigen specificity was not determined for the clonally expanded peripheral T cells. After ivuxolimab, more expanded clones were found on average in CD8+ T cells than in CD4+ T cells. Low levels of normalized T-cell clonal expansion were also seen in some nonresponding patients. In partial responders in the 0.1-3.0 mg/kg groups, normalized peripheral clonal expansion was found to be among the lowest, especially among CD8+ T cells.

V and J are trimmed by 2 bases and 3 bases, and the gene matches miss 6 bases of the junction. The CDR3 covers 16 residues, taking in both the cysteine and the phenylalanine. The read is trimmed to its CDR3 DNA, 48 bases read in frame from base 1. CDR1 SGHVS and CDR2 FQNEAQ are derived from the germline V gene. Genomic DNA was extracted from sorted cells for sequencing of the TCRbeta CDR3 region. The immunoSEQ Assay was used for sequencing of TCRbeta CDR3 regions. TCRdb provides this immuneACCESS table in a form limited to in-frame rearrangements. Some clones are lacking; in checked studies, under half of them reflect an unresolved V gene, and why the rest are absent is not known. The sample table records fewer than 85,000 clones; 84% of these occur just once. The top ten hold 4.4% of the sample.

The V and J genes are TRBV7-8 and TRBJ2-7; 11 bases in the junction line up with TRBD2. The source material was CD4+ or CD8+ T cells sorted from blood, sampled in a trial of the OX40 agonist ivuxolimab. The receptor's source is an adult with an advanced solid tumor such as melanoma, head and neck, liver or kidney cancer. The CDR3 reads as follows: CASSLLAGGSDYEQYF. The DNA is TGTGCCAGCAGCTTACTAGCGGGGGGATCGGACTACGAGCAGTACTTC.